The clone carrying this T cell receptor (beta chain) came up once. This CDR3 region has 17 residues. With V trimmed by 4 bases and J by 2 bases, 11 bases remained unmatched. Germline V gene lookup returns CDR1 SGHNT and CDR2 YYREEE (reference sequence). The data derive from a study of blood T cell repertoires in COVID-19. Overall study: T cells, B-cell-depleted T cells, or PBMCs provided the cDNA or gDNA that served as material.

Authors' methods: Counts of nucleated cells, estimated from reference gene primer amplification, were obtained. Assay: immunoSEQ multiplex PCR; the TCRdb copy retains only in-frame clones and omits some. Clone size and V and J calls were adopted from that table, with D and trimming inferred from the DNA. The sample carries 85,000 or so clones, 90% to 95% recorded once. Sample: peripheral blood. The receptor's source is a human donor with active COVID-19. The donor label of this sample is uncertain. The chain carries TRBV5-4 and TRBJ2-1; TRBD2 matches at 8 bases. The CDR3, as DNA: TGTGCCAGCAGCCCCACCGGGGGGGGGATCACCTACAATGAGCAGTTCTTC. Translating gives CASSPTGGGITYNEQFF.